This TCR beta chain was profiled in a study of blood T cell repertoires in COVID-19. Study-wide context: T cells, B-cell-depleted T cells, or PBMCs supplied cDNA or gDNA.

Generated by immunoSEQ multiplex PCR, the TCRdb table keeps only in-frame clones and is missing some. The sample lists about 350,000 clones, about nine tenths occurring once. Germline CDR1 SEHNR, CDR2 FQNEAQ (reference sequence). This CDR3 is 15 amino acids long. V lost 5 bases to trimming and J lost 3 bases; unmatched junction nucleotides: 8. Participant ages covered roughly 18 to 89 years across 24 US areas. Participants' reported clinical history set cohort assignment. This clone was seen once. The sample was PBMCs or T cells enriched from blood (not recorded which). This receptor was obtained from a woman aged 30 to 39 who had been exposed to COVID-19. The rearrangement joins TRBV7-9 to TRBJ2-7, with 9 bases identical to TRBD1. The CDR3 loop is CASSPGQGKFYEQYF. As DNA, the CDR3 is TGTGCCAGCAGCCCAGGACAGGGGAAGTTCTACGAGCAGTACTTC.